This T cell receptor beta chain was sequenced for a study of blood T cell repertoires in COVID-19. At the level of the study: The United States, Italy and Spain provided the acute and convalescent COVID-19 samples. PBMCs, B-cell-depleted T cells, or T cells provided the cDNA or gDNA that made up the material.

In the authors' workflow: Estimated nucleated cell counts came from reference gene primer amplification. Assay: immunoSEQ multiplex PCR; the TCRdb copy retains only in-frame clones and omits some. That table is the source of V, J and clone size, and D and trimming were worked out from the DNA. The table records 61,000 or so clones, around 88% of them present only once. Turning to this clone: One end of the junction is discordant with germline, which a read error may explain.

The CDR3 runs 11 residues. CDR1 is DFQATT and CDR2 is SNEGSKA in the germline V gene (reference sequence). The chain links TRBV20-1 to TRBJ2-5; 9 nucleotides align to TRBD2. Sequences were obtained from peripheral blood. The clonotype was recovered from an elderly woman with active COVID-19. CDR3 bases: TGCAGTGCTAGAGATCGGGGACTAGCACACTTC. It encodes CSARDRGLAHF.